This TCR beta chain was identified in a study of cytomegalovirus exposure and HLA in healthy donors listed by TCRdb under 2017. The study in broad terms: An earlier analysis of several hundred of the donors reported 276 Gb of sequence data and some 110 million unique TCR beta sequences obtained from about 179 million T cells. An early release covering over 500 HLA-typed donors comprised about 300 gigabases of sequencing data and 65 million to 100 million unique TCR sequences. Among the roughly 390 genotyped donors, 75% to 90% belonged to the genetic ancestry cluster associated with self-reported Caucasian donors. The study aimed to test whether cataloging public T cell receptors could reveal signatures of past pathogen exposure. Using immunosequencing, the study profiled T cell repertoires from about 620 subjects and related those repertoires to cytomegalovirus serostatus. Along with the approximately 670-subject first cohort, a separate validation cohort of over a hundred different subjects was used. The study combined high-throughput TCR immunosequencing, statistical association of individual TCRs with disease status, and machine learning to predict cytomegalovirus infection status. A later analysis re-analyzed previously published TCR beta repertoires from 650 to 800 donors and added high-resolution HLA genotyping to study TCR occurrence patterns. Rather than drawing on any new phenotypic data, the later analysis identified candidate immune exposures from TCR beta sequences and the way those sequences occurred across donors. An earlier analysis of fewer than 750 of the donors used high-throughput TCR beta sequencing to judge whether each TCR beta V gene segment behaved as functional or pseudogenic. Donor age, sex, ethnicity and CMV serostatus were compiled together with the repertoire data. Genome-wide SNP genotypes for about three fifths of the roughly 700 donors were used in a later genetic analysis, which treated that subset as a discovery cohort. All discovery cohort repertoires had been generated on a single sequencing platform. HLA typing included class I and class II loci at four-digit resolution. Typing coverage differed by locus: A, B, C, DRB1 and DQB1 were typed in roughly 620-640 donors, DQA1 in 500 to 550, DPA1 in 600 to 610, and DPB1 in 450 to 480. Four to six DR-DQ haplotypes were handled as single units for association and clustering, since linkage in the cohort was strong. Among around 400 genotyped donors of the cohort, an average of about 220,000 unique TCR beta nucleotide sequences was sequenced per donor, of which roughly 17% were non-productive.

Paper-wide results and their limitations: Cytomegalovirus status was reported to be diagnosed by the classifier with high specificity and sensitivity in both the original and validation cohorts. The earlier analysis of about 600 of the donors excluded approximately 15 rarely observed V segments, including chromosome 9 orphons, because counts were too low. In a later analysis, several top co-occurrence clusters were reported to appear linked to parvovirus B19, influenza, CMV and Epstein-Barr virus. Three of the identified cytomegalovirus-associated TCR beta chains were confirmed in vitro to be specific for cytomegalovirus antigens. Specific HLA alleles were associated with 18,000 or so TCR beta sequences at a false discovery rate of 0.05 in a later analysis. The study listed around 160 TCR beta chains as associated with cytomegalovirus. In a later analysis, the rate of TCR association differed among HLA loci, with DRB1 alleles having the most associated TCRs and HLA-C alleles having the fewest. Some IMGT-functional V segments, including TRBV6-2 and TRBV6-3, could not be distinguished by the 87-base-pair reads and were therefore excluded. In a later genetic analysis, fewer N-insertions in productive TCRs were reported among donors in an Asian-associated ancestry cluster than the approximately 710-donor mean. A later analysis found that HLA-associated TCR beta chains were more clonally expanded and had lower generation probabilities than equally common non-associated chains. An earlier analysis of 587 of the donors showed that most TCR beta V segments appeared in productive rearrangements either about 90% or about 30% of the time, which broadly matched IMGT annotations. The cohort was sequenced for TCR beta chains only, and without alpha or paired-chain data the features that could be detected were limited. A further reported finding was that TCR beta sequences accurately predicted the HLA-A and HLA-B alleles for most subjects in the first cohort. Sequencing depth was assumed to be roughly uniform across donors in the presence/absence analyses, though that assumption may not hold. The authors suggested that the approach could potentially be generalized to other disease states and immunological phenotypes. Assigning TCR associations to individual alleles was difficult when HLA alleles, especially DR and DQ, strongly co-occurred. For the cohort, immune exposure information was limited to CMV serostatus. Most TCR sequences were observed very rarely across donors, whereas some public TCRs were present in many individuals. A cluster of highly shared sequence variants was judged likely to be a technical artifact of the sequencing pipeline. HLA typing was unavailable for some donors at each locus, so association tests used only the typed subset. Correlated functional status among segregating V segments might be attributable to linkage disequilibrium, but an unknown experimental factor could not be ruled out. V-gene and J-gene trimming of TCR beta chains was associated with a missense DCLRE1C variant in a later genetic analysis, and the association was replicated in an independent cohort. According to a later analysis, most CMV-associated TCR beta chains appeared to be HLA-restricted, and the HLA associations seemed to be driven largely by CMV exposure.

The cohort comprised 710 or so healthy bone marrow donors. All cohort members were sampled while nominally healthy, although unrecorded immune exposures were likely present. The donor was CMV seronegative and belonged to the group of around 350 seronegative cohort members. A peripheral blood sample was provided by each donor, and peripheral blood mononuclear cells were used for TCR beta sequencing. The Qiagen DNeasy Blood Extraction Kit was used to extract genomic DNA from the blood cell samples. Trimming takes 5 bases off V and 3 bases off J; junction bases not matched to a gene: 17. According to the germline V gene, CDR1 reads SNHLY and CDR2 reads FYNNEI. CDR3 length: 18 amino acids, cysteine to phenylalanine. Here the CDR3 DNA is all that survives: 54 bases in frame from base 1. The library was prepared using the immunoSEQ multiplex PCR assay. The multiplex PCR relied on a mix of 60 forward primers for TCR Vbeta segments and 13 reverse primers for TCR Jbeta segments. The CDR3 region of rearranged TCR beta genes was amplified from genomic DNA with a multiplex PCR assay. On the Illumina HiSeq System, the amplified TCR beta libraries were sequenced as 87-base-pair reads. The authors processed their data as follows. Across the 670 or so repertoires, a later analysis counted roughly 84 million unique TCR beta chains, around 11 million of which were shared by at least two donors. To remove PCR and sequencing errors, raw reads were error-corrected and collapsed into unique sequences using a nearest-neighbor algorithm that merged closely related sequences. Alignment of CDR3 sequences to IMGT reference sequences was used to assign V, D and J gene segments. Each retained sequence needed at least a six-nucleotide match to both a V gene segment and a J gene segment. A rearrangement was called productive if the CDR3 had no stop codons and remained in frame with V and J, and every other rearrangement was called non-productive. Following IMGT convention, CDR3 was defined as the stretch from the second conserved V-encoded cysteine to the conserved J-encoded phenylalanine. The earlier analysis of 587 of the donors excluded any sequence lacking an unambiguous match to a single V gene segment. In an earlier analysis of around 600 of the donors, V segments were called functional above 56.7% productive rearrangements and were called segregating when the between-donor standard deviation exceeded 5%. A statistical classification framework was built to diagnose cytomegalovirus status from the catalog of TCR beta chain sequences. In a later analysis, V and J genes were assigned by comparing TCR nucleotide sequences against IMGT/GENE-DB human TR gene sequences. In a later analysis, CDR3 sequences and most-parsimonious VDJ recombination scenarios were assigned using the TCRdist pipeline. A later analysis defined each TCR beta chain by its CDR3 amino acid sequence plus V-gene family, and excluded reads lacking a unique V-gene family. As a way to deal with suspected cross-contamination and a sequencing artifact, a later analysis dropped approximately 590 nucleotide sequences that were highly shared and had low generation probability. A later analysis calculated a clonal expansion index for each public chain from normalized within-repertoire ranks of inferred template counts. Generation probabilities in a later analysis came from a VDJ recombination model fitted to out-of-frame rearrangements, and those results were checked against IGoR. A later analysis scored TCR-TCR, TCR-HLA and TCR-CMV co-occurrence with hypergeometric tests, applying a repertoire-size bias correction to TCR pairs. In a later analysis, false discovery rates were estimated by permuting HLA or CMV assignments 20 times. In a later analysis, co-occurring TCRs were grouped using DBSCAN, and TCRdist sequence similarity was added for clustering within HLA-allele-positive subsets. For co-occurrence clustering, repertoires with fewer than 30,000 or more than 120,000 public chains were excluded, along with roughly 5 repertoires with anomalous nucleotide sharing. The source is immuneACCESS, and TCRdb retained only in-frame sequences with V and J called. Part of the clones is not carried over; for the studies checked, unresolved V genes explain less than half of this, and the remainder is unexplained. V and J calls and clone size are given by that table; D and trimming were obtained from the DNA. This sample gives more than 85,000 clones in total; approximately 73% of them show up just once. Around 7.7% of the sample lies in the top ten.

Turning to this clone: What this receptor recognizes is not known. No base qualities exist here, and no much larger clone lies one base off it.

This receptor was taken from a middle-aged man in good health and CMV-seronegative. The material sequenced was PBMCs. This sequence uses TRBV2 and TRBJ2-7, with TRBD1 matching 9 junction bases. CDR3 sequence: CASSNSVPWTGVLYEQYF. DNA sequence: TGTGCCAGCAGTAACTCAGTACCGTGGACAGGGGTACTCTACGAGCAGTACTTC.